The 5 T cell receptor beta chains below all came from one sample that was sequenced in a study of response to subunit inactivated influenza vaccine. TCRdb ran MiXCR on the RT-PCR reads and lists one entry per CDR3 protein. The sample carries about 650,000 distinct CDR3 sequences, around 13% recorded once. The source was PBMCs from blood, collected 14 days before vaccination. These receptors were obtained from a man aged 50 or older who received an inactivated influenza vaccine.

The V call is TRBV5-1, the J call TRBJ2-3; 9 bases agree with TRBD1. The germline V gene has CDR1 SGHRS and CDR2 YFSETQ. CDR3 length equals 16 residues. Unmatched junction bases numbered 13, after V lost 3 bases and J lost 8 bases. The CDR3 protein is CASSSTPGQGLSTQYF. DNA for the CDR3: TGCGCCAGCAGCTCAACACCGGGACAGGGCTTGAGTACGCAGTATTTT.

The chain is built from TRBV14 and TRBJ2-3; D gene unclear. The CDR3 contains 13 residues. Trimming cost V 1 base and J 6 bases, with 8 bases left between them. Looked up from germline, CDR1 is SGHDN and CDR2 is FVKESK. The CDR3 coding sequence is TGTGCCAGCAGCCAAGGTAGCCGGGATACGCAGTATTTT. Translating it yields CASSQGSRDTQYF. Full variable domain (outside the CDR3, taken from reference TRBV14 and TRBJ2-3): EAGVTQFPSHSVIEKGQTVTLRCDPISGHDNLYWYRRVMGKEIKFLLHFVKESKQDESGMPNNRFLAERTGGTYSTLKVQPAELEDSGVYFCASSQGSRDTQYFGPGTRLTVL.

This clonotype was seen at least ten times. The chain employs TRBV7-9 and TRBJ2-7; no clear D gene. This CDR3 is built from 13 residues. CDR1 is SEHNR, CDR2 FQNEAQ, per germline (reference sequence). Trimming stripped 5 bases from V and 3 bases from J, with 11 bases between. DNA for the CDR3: TGTGCCAGCAGCCCTCCGGGTGGCTACGAGCAGTACTTC. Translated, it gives CASSPPGGYEQYF.

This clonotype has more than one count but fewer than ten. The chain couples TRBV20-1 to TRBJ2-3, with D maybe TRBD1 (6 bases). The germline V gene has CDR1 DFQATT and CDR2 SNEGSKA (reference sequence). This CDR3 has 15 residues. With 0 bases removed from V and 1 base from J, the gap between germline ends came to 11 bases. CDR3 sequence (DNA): TGCAGTGCTAGAGATCCGAGACAGGGCACAGATACGCAGTATTTT. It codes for CSARDPRQGTDTQYF.

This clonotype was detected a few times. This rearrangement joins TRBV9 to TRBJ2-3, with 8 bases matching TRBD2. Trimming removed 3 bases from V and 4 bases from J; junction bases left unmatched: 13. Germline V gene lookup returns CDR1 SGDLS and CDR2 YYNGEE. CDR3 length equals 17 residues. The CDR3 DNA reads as TGTGCCAGCAGCGCGGATCGCGGGACTAGAGGATCAGATACGCAGTATTTT. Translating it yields CASSADRGTRGSDTQYF.